This passage covers 3 T cell receptor beta chains from one sample sequenced in a study of T cells of healthy individuals. TCRdb fed the 5' RACE reads into MiXCR, producing one record per CDR3 protein. This table holds some 41,000 distinct CDR3 sequences, 4.5% found once. The receptors derive from a human donor in good health.

There are many counts of this clonotype. V and J are TRBV5-5 and TRBJ2-3; the D is unclear. The CDR3 has 14 residues. Germline values: CDR1 SGHKS, CDR2 YYEKEE (reference sequence). Trimming removed 1 base from V and 4 bases from J, with 10 bases in between. The CDR3 sequence: CASSLNPPPDTQYF. The CDR3 coding sequence is TGTGCCAGCAGCTTGAACCCCCCTCCAGATACGCAGTATTTT.

V is TRBV9 and J is TRBJ2-3; weak D call: TRBD2 (7 bases). Germline CDR1 and CDR2: SGDLS and YYNGEE. This CDR3 has 16 residues. Trimming took off 3 bases at V and 0 bases at J, with 14 bases between the two ends. The CDR3, as DNA: TGTGCCAGCAGCGAGGGGGGGGGGTCTAGCACAGATACGCAGTATTTT. Its translation: CASSEGGGSSTDTQYF.

This clonotype was seen many times. The chain uses TRBV12-3 or TRBV12-4 and TRBJ2-7; 8 positions match TRBD1. J lost 4 bases, V lost 4 bases, and 3 bases had no gene match. The CDR3 spans 13 residues. DNA of the CDR3: TGTGCCAGCAGTTGGACAGGGCCGTACGAGCAGTACTTC. Its protein product is CASSWTGPYEQYF.